These 12 T cell receptor beta chains came from one sample sequenced in a study of spatial heterogeneity in lung cancer. TCRdb ran MiXCR on the 5' RACE reads and lists one entry per CDR3 protein. Among about 23,000 distinct CDR3 sequences, around 4.6% were seen once, and the ten largest hold 5.2%. This sample's time point: sample taken at primary tumor resection. The sample here was PBMCs, taken at surgery. Receptors were obtained from a male donor with early-stage non-small cell lung cancer.

There are many counts of this clonotype. This chain joins TRBV5-1 and TRBJ2-7; maybe TRBD1 (5 bases). The germline gives CDR1 SGHRS, CDR2 YFSETQ. The CDR3 is made up of 15 amino acids. V was cut by 0 bases and J by 2 bases, with 12 bases left in between. The CDR3 spells CASSLASDSPYEQYF. The DNA of the CDR3 is TGCGCCAGCAGCTTGGCCTCAGACAGCCCCTACGAGCAGTACTTC.

Ten or more counts support this clonotype. CDR3 loop: CSASRGTSMVTQYF. The CDR3 bases are TGCAGTGCCAGTCGGGGGACTAGTATGGTGACCCAGTACTTC. The chain combines TRBV20-1 with TRBJ2-5, with 8 bases that match TRBD2. With 6 bases clipped from V and 7 bases from J, the junction kept 13 bases outside the gene matches. The CDR3 has 14 residues. Germline-derived CDR1 and CDR2 are DFQATT and SNEGSKA (reference sequence).

In this sample, this clonotype turned up many times. The J gene is TRBJ1-1, the V gene TRBV6-5; maybe TRBD1 (6 bases). The CDR3 spans 11 residues. Germline V lookup: CDR1 MNHEY, CDR2 SVGAGI. The ends were cut back, 8 bases at V and 7 bases at J, with 11 bases in the middle. The CDR3 protein is CASRDTLEAFF. The CDR3 region has the DNA TGTGCCAGCCGGGACACCCTTGAAGCTTTCTTT.

This clonotype was found many times. This sequence joins TRBV28 and TRBJ2-7, with D tentatively TRBD1 or TRBD2 (7 bases each). The germline CDR1 and CDR2 sequences are MDHEN and SYDVKM. The CDR3 totals 14 residues. Trimming stripped 3 bases from V and 8 bases from J, with 17 bases between. The chain's CDR3 is CASSLGGTVAQQYF. The CDR3 coding sequence is TGTGCCAGCAGTTTGGGGGGGACAGTCGCACAGCAGTACTTC.

By its share, this clonotype is medium-sized. The rearrangement uses TRBV29-1 and TRBJ2-3; D remains unclear. The V end was cut by 7 bases, the J end by 4 bases, with 9 bases between. The V gene's germline CDR1 is SQVTM and CDR2 ANQGSEA. The CDR3 runs 11 residues. The CDR3 coding sequence is TGCAGCGCTTGGGCCTCAGATACGCAGTATTTT. This gives the protein CSAWASDTQYF.

This clonotype has a count of ten or more. CDR3 coding DNA: TGTGCCAGCAGTCCGACAGGGACCTATGGCTACACCTTC. The encoded protein is CASSPTGTYGYTF. The V call is TRBV6-5, the J call TRBJ1-2, with TRBD1 matching 7 bases. This CDR3 comprises 13 residues. V shed 5 bases and J 4 bases; nucleotides not matched to a gene: 4. Germline-derived CDR1 and CDR2 are MNHEY and SVGAGI.

This clonotype occurred many times. The chain recombines TRBV2 with TRBJ2-4; tentative D call: TRBD1 (6 bases). CDR1 is SNHLY, CDR2 FYNNEI, per germline. V lost 5 bases to trimming and J lost 0 bases, with 14 bases between them. CDR3 length equals 16 residues. The CDR3 loop reads CASSLGQSLAKNIQYF. CDR3 coding DNA: TGTGCCAGCAGTCTTGGACAGAGCCTAGCCAAAAACATTCAGTACTTC.

The V gene is TRBV30, the J gene TRBJ2-1; D is undetermined. Between the trimmed V and J ends, which lost 2 bases and 5 bases, there was a span of 7 bases. The germline V gene encodes CDR1 GTSNPN and CDR2 SVGIG (reference sequence). CDR3 length: 12 residues. This CDR3 reads CAWSSWDNEQFF. DNA of the CDR3: TGTGCCTGGAGTTCCTGGGACAATGAGCAGTTCTTC.

This clonotype was counted many times. The chain combines TRBV6-4 with TRBJ1-1; D perhaps matches TRBD1 (6 bases). CDR3 size: 13 residues. Germline V lookup: CDR1 MRHNA, CDR2 SNTAGT. The V end lost 4 bases, the J end lost 2 bases, and 8 bases lay between the germline ends. This chain's CDR3 is CASSATGNTEAFF. The CDR3 nucleotides read TGTGCCAGCAGTGCGACAGGTAACACTGAAGCTTTCTTT.

This clonotype has just a few counts. This sequence joins TRBV20-1 and TRBJ1-2; possible D gene TRBD1, 6 bases. The CDR3 consists of 13 residues. Germline-derived CDR1 and CDR2 are DFQATT and SNEGSKA (reference sequence). V gave up 4 bases and J gave up 2 bases, with 11 bases separating them. Here the CDR3 DNA reads TGCAGTGCTACCCGACAGGTGAACTATGGCTACACCTTC. Amino acids: CSATRQVNYGYTF.

This clonotype was counted ten times or more. The rearrangement uses TRBV15 and TRBJ1-3, with D unresolved. Trimming left V 0 bases short and J 6 bases short, with 15 bases between. The germline V gene has CDR1 LNHNV and CDR2 YYDKDF (reference sequence). This CDR3 contains 16 residues. The DNA of the CDR3 is TGTGCCACCAGCAGAGAGACTCCCCAGGCCCAAAACACCATATATTTT. It codes for CATSRETPQAQNTIYF.

This clonotype was recorded many times. The chain joins TRBV20-1 to TRBJ1-1, with D unresolved. This CDR3 has 13 residues. Looked up from germline, CDR1 is DFQATT and CDR2 is SNEGSKA (reference sequence). V was shortened by 1 base and J by 7 bases, with 13 bases between the two germline ends. The DNA for the CDR3 is TGCAGTGCTAGAGGCCAGAATAACGATGAAGCTTTCTTT. It codes for CSARGQNNDEAFF.